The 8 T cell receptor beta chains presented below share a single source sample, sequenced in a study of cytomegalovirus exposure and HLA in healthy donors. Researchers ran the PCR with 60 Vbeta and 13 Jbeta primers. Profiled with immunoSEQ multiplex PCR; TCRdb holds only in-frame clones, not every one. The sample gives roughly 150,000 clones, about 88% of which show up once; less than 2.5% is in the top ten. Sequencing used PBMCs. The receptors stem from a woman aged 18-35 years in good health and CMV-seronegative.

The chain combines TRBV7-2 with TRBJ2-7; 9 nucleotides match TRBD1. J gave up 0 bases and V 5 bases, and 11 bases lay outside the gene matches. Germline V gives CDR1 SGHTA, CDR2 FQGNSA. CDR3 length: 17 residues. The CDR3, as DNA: TGTGCCAGCAGCCAGGACAGGGGACCTTATAGCTCCTACGAGCAGTACTTC. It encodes CASSQDRGPYSSYEQYF. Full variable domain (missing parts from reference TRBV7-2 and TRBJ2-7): GAGVSQSPSNKVTEKGKDVELRCDPISGHTALYWYRQSLGQGLEFLIYFQGNSAPDKSGLPSDRFSAERTGGSVSTLTIQRTQQEDSAVYLCASSQDRGPYSSYEQYFGPGTRLTVT.

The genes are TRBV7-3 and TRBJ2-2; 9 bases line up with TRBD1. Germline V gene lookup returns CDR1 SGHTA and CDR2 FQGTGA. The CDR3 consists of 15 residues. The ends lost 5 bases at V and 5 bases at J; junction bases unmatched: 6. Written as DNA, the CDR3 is TGTGCCAGCAGCCCCGGACAGGGGAGGACCGGGGAGCTGTTTTTT. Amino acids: CASSPGQGRTGELFF.

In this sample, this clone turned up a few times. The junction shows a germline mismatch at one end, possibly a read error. CDR3 nucleotides: TGTGCTAGCAGCCCACTGCCTCAAGAGACCCAGTACTTC. Translating it yields CASSPLPQETQYF. The chain joins TRBV7-7 to TRBJ2-5; D remains ambiguous. This CDR3 spans 13 amino acids. Germline CDR1 reads SSHAT; CDR2 reads FNYEAQ (reference sequence).

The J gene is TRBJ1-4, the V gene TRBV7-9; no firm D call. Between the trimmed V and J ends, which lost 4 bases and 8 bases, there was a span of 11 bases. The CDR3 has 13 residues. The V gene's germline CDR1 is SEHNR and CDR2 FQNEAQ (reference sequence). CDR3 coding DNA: TGTGCCAGCAGCTACGGGGATGGCGAAAAACTGTTTTTT. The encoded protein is CASSYGDGEKLFF.

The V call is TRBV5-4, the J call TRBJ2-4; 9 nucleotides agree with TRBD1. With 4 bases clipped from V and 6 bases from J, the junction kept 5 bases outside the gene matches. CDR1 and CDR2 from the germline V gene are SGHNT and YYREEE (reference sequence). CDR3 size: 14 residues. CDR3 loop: CASSPGTGLNIQYF. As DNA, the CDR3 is TGTGCCAGCAGCCCCGGGACAGGGCTAAACATTCAGTACTTC. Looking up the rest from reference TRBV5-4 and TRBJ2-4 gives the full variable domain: ETGVTQSPTHLIKTRGQQVTLRCSSQSGHNTVSWYQQALGQGPQFIFQYYREEENGRGNFPPRFSGLQFPNYSSELNVNALELDDSALYLCASSPGTGLNIQYFGAGTRLSVL.

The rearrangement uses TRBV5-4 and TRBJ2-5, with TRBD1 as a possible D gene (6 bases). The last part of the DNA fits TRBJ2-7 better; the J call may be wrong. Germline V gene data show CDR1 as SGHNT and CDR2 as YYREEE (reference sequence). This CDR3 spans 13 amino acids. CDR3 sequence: CASRPDSSYEQYF. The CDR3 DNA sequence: TGTGCCAGCAGACCGGACAGCTCCTACGAGCAGTACTTC.

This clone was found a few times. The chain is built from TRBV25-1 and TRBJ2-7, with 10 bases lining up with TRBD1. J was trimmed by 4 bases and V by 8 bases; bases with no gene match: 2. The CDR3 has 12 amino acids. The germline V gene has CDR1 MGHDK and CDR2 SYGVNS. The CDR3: CASRDRGYEQYF. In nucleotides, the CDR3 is TGTGCCAGCCGGGACAGGGGTTACGAGCAGTACTTC.

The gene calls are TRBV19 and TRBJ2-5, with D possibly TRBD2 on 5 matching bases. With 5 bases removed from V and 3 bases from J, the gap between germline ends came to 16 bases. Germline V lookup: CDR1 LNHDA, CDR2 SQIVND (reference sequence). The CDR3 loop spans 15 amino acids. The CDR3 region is CASSDQRGGEETQYF. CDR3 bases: TGTGCCAGTAGTGACCAACGGGGTGGCGAAGAGACCCAGTACTTC.